Shown below are 7 T cell receptor beta chains from a single sample sequenced in a study of immune evolution from preneoplasia to lung adenocarcinoma. Only in-frame clones appear in the TCRdb table, and some are missing; sequencing was by immunoSEQ multiplex PCR. The profile shows over 6,000 clones, roughly 81% of them singletons. Sequenced input: FFPE invasive lung adenocarcinoma tissue. These TCRs come from a person aged 45 to 59 with lung adenocarcinoma.

The chain carries TRBV2 and TRBJ1-5; D uncertain. Germline lookup yields CDR1 SNHLY and CDR2 FYNNEI. V was cut by 3 bases and J by 2 bases, with 11 bases left in between. CDR3 length: 15 amino acids. CDR3 region: CASSEEGSRNQPQHF. As DNA, the CDR3 is TGTGCCAGCAGTGAGGAGGGTAGCCGCAATCAGCCCCAGCATTTT.

The V and J genes are TRBV4-3 and TRBJ1-4; D gene ambiguous. The CDR3 has 15 residues. Germline CDR1 is LGHNA and CDR2 is YSLEER. Trimming removed 2 bases from V and 7 bases from J, with 14 bases in between. CDR3: CASSQIMTGFEKLFF. CDR3 sequence (DNA): TGCGCCAGCAGCCAAATAATGACGGGGTTTGAAAAACTGTTTTTT.

The rearrangement uses TRBV10-2 and TRBJ2-7; tentative D call: TRBD2 (6 bases). Per the germline V gene, CDR1 is WSHSY and CDR2 is SAAADI. The CDR3 extends over 15 amino acids. Trimming took 1 base from V and 0 from J, leaving 10 bases between them. The CDR3 region is CASSEFAGPSYEQYF. The CDR3 DNA is TGCGCCAGCAGTGAGTTTGCGGGGCCCTCCTACGAGCAGTACTTC.

The chain has TRBV7-3 and TRBJ1-1; 10 bases line up with TRBD1. CDR1 and CDR2 from the germline V gene are SGHTA and FQGTGA. This CDR3 is 14 amino acids long. With 6 bases clipped from V and 8 bases from J, the junction kept 9 bases outside the gene matches. The CDR3 protein is CASSPSPGQGEAFF. In DNA, the CDR3 is TGTGCCAGCAGTCCTTCCCCGGGACAGGGGGAAGCTTTCTTT.

This rearrangement joins TRBV9 to TRBJ2-1, with TRBD1 matching over 7 bases. CDR1 and CDR2 (germline): SGDLS, YYNGEE. CDR3 length equals 17 residues. J lost 4 bases, V lost 2 bases, and 12 bases had no gene match. CDR3 DNA: TGTGCCAGCAGCGTCTTGACCGGGACAGCTCTTTACAATGAGCAGTTCTTC. Its translation: CASSVLTGTALYNEQFF. Complete variable domain (other parts from reference TRBV9 and TRBJ2-1): DSGVTQTPKHLITATGQRVTLRCSPRSGDLSVYWYQQSLDQGLQFLIQYYNGEERAKGNILERFSAQQFPDLHSELNLSSLELGDSALYFCASSVLTGTALYNEQFFGPGTRLTVL.

This clone appeared a single time. The rearrangement joins TRBV28 to TRBJ1-1, with 9 nucleotides matching TRBD1. Germline trimming cut 7 bases from V and 1 base from J; bases unmatched to any gene: 10. The CDR3 is 16 residues long. CDR1 is MDHEN, CDR2 SYDVKM, per germline. CDR3 residues: CASNASPGQGNTEAFF. CDR3 bases: TGTGCCAGCAACGCTTCCCCGGGACAGGGGAACACTGAAGCTTTCTTT.

The gene calls are TRBV4-1 and TRBJ2-1; 14 positions match TRBD2. This CDR3 contains 16 residues. V dropped 2 bases and J dropped 8; count of bases not matched to a gene: 5. Germline lookup yields CDR1 MGHRA and CDR2 YSYEKL. For the CDR3, the DNA is TGCGCCAGCAGCCAAAGACTAGCGGGAGGGTTCGATGAGCAGTTCTTC. Residues: CASSQRLAGGFDEQFF.